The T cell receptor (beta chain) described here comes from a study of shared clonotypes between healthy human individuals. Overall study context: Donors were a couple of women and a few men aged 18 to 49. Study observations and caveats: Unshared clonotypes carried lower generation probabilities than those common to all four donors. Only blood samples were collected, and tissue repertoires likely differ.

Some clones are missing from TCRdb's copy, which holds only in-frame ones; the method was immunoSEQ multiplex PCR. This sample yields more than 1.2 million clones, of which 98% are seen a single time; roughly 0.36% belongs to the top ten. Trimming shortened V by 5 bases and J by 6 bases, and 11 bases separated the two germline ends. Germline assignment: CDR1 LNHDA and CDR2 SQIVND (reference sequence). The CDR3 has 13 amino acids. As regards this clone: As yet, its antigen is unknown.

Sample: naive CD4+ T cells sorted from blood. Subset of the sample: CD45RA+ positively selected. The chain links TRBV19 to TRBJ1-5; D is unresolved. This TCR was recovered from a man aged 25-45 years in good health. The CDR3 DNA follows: TGTGCCAGTAGTTCGCAGATGGGTCAGCCCCAGCATTTT. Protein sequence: CASSSQMGQPQHF.